The 28 T cell receptor beta chains below all came from one sample that was sequenced in a study of PD-1 blockade in classical Hodgkin lymphoma. TCRdb's copy holds only in-frame clones and misses some; the assay was immunoSEQ multiplex PCR. Of approximately 30,000 clones listed, around 80% are singletons. Sample time point: cycle 4 day 1 (C4D1), after more than five weeks of nivolumab. Patients all relapsed after autologous stem cell transplantation, and there was variation in brentuximab vedotin exposure. The specimen comprised peripheral blood mononuclear cells (PBMCs), sampled before the fourth cycle of nivolumab. These receptors originate from a human donor with classical Hodgkin lymphoma.

The chain combines TRBV2 with TRBJ2-3, with 13 bases matching TRBD2. V was pared by 5 bases and J by 5 bases, with 7 bases of the junction left unmatched. CDR1 and CDR2 (germline): SNHLY, FYNNEI. The CDR3 runs 16 residues. CDR3 in amino acids: CASSKRLAGGVDTQYF. The DNA of the CDR3 is TGTGCCAGCAGTAAAAGACTAGCGGGAGGAGTAGATACGCAGTATTTT.

This clone was recorded a few times. The CDR3 sequence is CASNRQGALDEQFF. CDR3 nucleotide sequence: TGTGCCAGCAACCGACAGGGGGCGTTGGATGAGCAGTTCTTC. The V gene is TRBV6-1, the J gene TRBJ2-1; 10 positions match TRBD1. With 7 bases clipped from V and 8 bases from J, the junction kept 8 bases outside the gene matches. Germline values: CDR1 MNHNS, CDR2 SASEGT. CDR3 length: 14 residues.

The rearrangement uses TRBV6-5 and TRBJ1-2; maybe TRBD1 (6 bases). With 7 bases removed from V and 8 bases from J, the gap between germline ends came to 14 bases. This CDR3 region has 12 residues. Germline CDR1 MNHEY, CDR2 SVGAGI. Here the CDR3 DNA reads TGTGCCAGCACGTCGGGGGCCGGGGGCTACACCTTC. Its protein is CASTSGAGGYTF.

The gene calls are TRBV18 and TRBJ1-3, with D unresolved. The germline V gene has CDR1 KGHSH and CDR2 LQKENI. V was clipped by 2 bases and J by 3 bases, with 14 bases between them. The CDR3 loop spans 16 amino acids. For the CDR3, the DNA is TGTGCCAGCTCACCAGAGCCCCCACGGGGTGGAAACACCATATATTTT. This gives the protein CASSPEPPRGGNTIYF. Based on the CDR3 plus reference TRBV18 and TRBJ1-3, the full variable domain is NAGVMQNPRHLVRRRGQEARLRCSPMKGHSHVYWYRQLPEEGLKFMVYLQKENIIDESGMPKERFSAEFPKEGPSILRIQQVVRGDSAAYFCASSPEPPRGGNTIYFGEGSWLTVV.

This clone was seen only once. V gene TRBV19 combines with J gene TRBJ2-6; D is ambiguous. CDR1 is LNHDA and CDR2 is SQIVND in the germline V gene (reference sequence). The CDR3 sequence is 14 residues long. V shed 6 bases and J shed 2 bases, with 8 bases lying between them. As DNA, the CDR3 is TGTGCCAGTAGCCCTACCGCTGGGGCCAACGTCCTGACTTTC. Its protein is CASSPTAGANVLTF.

Of note for this clone: Germline and junction disagree at one end, which may indicate a read error. J is TRBJ2-3 and V is TRBV18, with 10 bases that match TRBD1. This CDR3 region has 16 residues. From germline, CDR1 is KGHSH and CDR2 LQKENI. The CDR3 DNA is TGTGCCAGCTCACAGACAGGGGGCCCTAGCATAGATACGCAGTATTTT. Translated, it gives CASSQTGGPSIDTQYF.

The chain is built from TRBV7-2 and TRBJ2-1; 9 bases fit TRBD1. The V gene end was trimmed by 5 bases and the J gene end by 10 bases; junction bases not matched to a gene: 9. Per the germline V gene, CDR1 is SGHTA and CDR2 is FQGNSA. This CDR3 has 14 residues. The CDR3 DNA sequence: TGTGCCAGCAGCCGGACAGGGGCGGGGCGAGAGCAGTTCTTC. This gives the protein CASSRTGAGREQFF.

The rearrangement uses TRBV7-9 and TRBJ1-2; 9 bases line up with TRBD1. Per the germline V gene, CDR1 is SEHNR and CDR2 is FQNEAQ (reference sequence). The CDR3 sequence is 15 residues long. J was trimmed by 6 bases and V by 6 bases; bases with no gene match: 11. The chain's CDR3 is CASSFSIDRGDGYTF. As DNA, the CDR3 is TGTGCCAGCAGTTTCTCGATCGACAGGGGGGATGGCTACACCTTC.

In this sample, this clone turned up a few times. The gene calls are TRBV29-1 and TRBJ2-1; 8 bases map to TRBD1. Germline V lookup: CDR1 SQVTM, CDR2 ANQGSEA. The CDR3 sequence is 15 residues long. V was pared by 3 bases and J by 1 base, with 5 bases of the junction left unmatched. CDR3 amino acids: CSVEGTGSSYNEQFF. CDR3 DNA: TGCAGCGTTGAGGGGACAGGCTCATCCTACAATGAGCAGTTCTTC.

The V gene is TRBV19, the J gene TRBJ1-5; no firm D call. The CDR3 runs 17 residues. V dropped 4 bases and J dropped 0 bases, with 16 bases sitting between them. Germline CDR1 reads LNHDA; CDR2 reads SQIVND (reference sequence). CDR3 nucleotides: TGTGCCAGTAGTAGACCCCTTACAGATGATAGCAATCAGCCCCAGCATTTT. It yields the protein CASSRPLTDDSNQPQHF. Supplemented by reference TRBV19 and TRBJ1-5, the full variable domain reads DGGITQSPKYLFRKEGQNVTLSCEQNLNHDAMYWYRQDPGQGLRLIYYSQIVNDFQKGDIAEGYSVSREKKESFPLTVTSAQKNPTAFYLCASSRPLTDDSNQPQHFGDGTRLSIL.

J is TRBJ2-7 and V is TRBV28, with D perhaps matching TRBD2 (5 bases). Trimming left V 7 bases short and J 5 bases short, with 15 bases between. Germline V lookup: CDR1 MDHEN, CDR2 SYDVKM. The CDR3 runs 13 residues. CDR3 coding DNA: TGTGCCAGCACCAAGGGCGGGTATAACGAGCAGTACTTC. This sequence encodes CASTKGGYNEQYF.

This chain connects TRBV6-1 to TRBJ2-3; D unclear. Between the trimmed V and J ends, which lost 6 bases and 1 base, there was a span of 11 bases. Germline V lookup: CDR1 MNHNS, CDR2 SASEGT. This CDR3 region has 14 residues. DNA for the CDR3: TGTGCCAGCAGCGACCATCTAGGCACAGATACGCAGTATTTT. Its protein is CASSDHLGTDTQYF.

The chain joins TRBV2 to TRBJ2-5; maybe TRBD1 (5 bases). V was clipped by 7 bases and J by 0 bases, with 9 bases between them. The CDR3 has 13 residues. The germline V gene encodes CDR1 SNHLY and CDR2 FYNNEI. The CDR3 loop reads CASISDNQETQYF. The CDR3 coding sequence is TGTGCCAGCATCTCGGACAACCAAGAGACCCAGTACTTC. Full variable domain (rest looked up from reference TRBV2 and TRBJ2-5): EPEVTQTPSHQVTQMGQEVILRCVPISNHLYFYWYRQILGQKVEFLVSFYNNEISEKSEIFDDQFSVERPDGSNFTLKIRSTKLEDSAMYFCASISDNQETQYFGPGTRLLVL.

This clone was seen just once. The V and J genes are TRBV28 and TRBJ2-2; D gene ambiguous. V lost 2 bases and J 8 bases, leaving 6 bases between the germline ends. The CDR3 spans 12 residues. Germline V gene lookup returns CDR1 MDHEN and CDR2 SYDVKM. CDR3: CASSLPPGELFF. The CDR3 coding sequence is TGTGCCAGCAGTTTACCGCCAGGGGAGCTGTTTTTT.

V is TRBV11-2 and J is TRBJ2-1, with 9 bases that match TRBD1. V lost 3 bases and J lost 10; bases outside the gene matches: 7. CDR1 and CDR2 (germline): SGHAT, FQNNGV. This CDR3 has 14 amino acids. CDR3 nucleotide sequence: TGTGCCAGCAGCTTCCTCGGACAGGGGATGGAGCAGTTCTTC. It yields the protein CASSFLGQGMEQFF.

This chain joins TRBV6-1 and TRBJ1-1; D is undetermined. The length of the CDR3 is 11 residues. CDR1 and CDR2 (germline): MNHNS, SASEGT. V shed 5 bases and J shed 2 bases, with 3 bases lying between them. CDR3: CASSRNTEAFF. As DNA, the CDR3 is TGTGCCAGCAGTAGAAACACTGAAGCTTTCTTT.

This clone has a handful of counts. The chain couples TRBV28 to TRBJ1-3, with no clear D. Looked up from germline, CDR1 is MDHEN and CDR2 is SYDVKM. The V and J ends lost 6 bases and 0 bases respectively, with 6 bases between them. This CDR3 comprises 13 residues. CDR3 nucleotide sequence: TGTGCCAGCAGCGGACCCTCTGGAAACACCATATATTTT. Amino acid sequence: CASSGPSGNTIYF.

This clone has a handful of counts. V gene TRBV19 combines with J gene TRBJ2-1; TRBD2 might be the D (5 bases). The germline V gene encodes CDR1 LNHDA and CDR2 SQIVND (reference sequence). The V end was cut by 6 bases, the J end by 3 bases, with 9 bases between. The CDR3 is made up of 13 amino acids. This CDR3 is CASRGAVYNEQFF. CDR3 nucleotide sequence: TGTGCCAGTAGGGGAGCGGTCTACAATGAGCAGTTCTTC.

The chain carries TRBV7-9 and TRBJ2-2; D might be TRBD2 (6 bases). Germline CDR1 SEHNR, CDR2 FQNEAQ (reference sequence). The CDR3 has 17 residues. With 3 bases removed from V and 4 bases from J, the gap between germline ends came to 18 bases. The CDR3 nucleotides are TGTGCCAGCAGCTTTCGAGCGGGCCTCTCCGCCACCGGGGAGCTGTTTTTT. It translates to CASSFRAGLSATGELFF.

This clone was detected once. The CDR3 loop is CASSYTPGGGRAEAFF. As DNA, the CDR3 is TGTGCCAGCAGTTATACCCCCGGGGGGGGACGGGCTGAAGCTTTCTTT. The gene calls are TRBV28 and TRBJ1-1; a possible D gene is TRBD1 (5 bases). Trimming pared 4 bases from V and 6 bases from J, leaving 21 bases between. Germline-derived CDR1 and CDR2 are MDHEN and SYDVKM. The CDR3 sequence is 16 residues long.

The chain couples TRBV18 to TRBJ2-1; D could derive from TRBD1 or TRBD2 (5 bases each). The V end was cut by 4 bases, the J end by 5 bases, with 18 bases between. This CDR3 spans 16 amino acids. CDR1 is KGHSH and CDR2 is LQKENI in the germline V gene. The CDR3 DNA sequence: TGTGCCAGCTCACTCACTTGGGACGTCTCGAACAATGAGCAGTTCTTC. Protein: CASSLTWDVSNNEQFF.

V and J are TRBV6-6 and TRBJ2-3; TRBD2 matches at 7 bases. The CDR3 is made up of 16 amino acids. The ends lost 2 bases at V and 1 base at J; junction bases unmatched: 6. CDR1 MNHNY and CDR2 SVGAGI come from the germline V gene (reference sequence). The CDR3 DNA is TGTGCCAGCAGTTACCTTGGGGGAGGGGGCACAGATACGCAGTATTTT. Encoded protein: CASSYLGGGGTDTQYF.

The rearrangement uses TRBV5-8 and TRBJ1-5, with TRBD1 matching 7 bases. The V gene end was trimmed by 2 bases and the J gene end by 0 bases; junction bases not matched to a gene: 5. This CDR3 spans 16 amino acids. Per the germline V gene, CDR1 is SGHTS and CDR2 is YDEGEE. CDR3 in amino acids: CASSFRGASSNQPQHF. CDR3 nucleotides: TGTGCCAGCAGCTTCAGGGGGGCCTCTAGCAATCAGCCCCAGCATTTT.

This chain connects TRBV4-1 to TRBJ2-7, with 10 bases matching TRBD2. From germline, CDR1 is MGHRA and CDR2 YSYEKL. CDR3 length: 18 residues. With 5 bases clipped from V and 2 bases from J, the junction kept 15 bases outside the gene matches. The CDR3 region is CASSVLPGLAPLPYEQYF. CDR3 sequence (DNA): TGCGCCAGCAGCGTTTTACCGGGACTAGCGCCTCTACCCTACGAGCAGTACTTC.

This chain joins TRBV6-1 and TRBJ2-7; the D is unclear. Between the trimmed V and J ends, which lost 4 bases and 3 bases, there was a span of 16 bases. The CDR3 is 15 amino acids. Germline V gene lookup returns CDR1 MNHNS and CDR2 SASEGT. The CDR3 DNA sequence: TGTGCCAGCAGTGTAGGAACGCTTGGTGTCTACGAGCAGTACTTC. Protein sequence: CASSVGTLGVYEQYF.

This chain connects TRBV6-5 to TRBJ1-3; TRBD1 might be the D (6 bases). CDR3 length: 15 amino acids. CDR1 and CDR2 from the germline V gene are MNHEY and SVGAGI. Trimming removed 8 bases at V and 3 bases at J, with 17 bases between. The CDR3 protein is CASRKDSLYGNTIYF. The CDR3 nucleotides are TGTGCCAGCCGAAAGGACAGTCTCTATGGAAACACCATATATTTT.

The CDR3 protein is CASSLAPASGTYEQYF. DNA for the CDR3: TGTGCCAGCAGCTTAGCCCCCGCTAGCGGGACCTACGAGCAGTACTTC. V gene TRBV7-6 combines with J gene TRBJ2-7; 9 bases fit TRBD2. Germline V CDR1 and CDR2: SGHVS, FNYEAQ. The CDR3 totals 16 residues. V was clipped by 0 bases and J by 2 bases; unmatched bases: 5. Filled out from reference TRBV7-6 and TRBJ2-7, the complete variable domain reads GAGVSQSPRYKVTKRGQDVALRCDPISGHVSLYWYRQALGQGPEFLTYFNYEAQQDKSGLPNDRFSAERPEGSISTLTIQRTEQRDSAMYRCASSLAPASGTYEQYFGPGTRLTVT.

The J gene is TRBJ1-1, the V gene TRBV19, with 7 bases identical to TRBD1. The CDR3 runs 15 residues. V dropped 5 bases and J dropped 3; count of bases not matched to a gene: 9. CDR1 and CDR2 (germline): LNHDA, SQIVND (reference sequence). The CDR3 protein is CASSPTRDRDTEAFF. For the CDR3, the DNA is TGTGCCAGTAGTCCGACCCGAGACAGGGACACTGAAGCTTTCTTT.